This passage covers 18 T cell receptor beta chains from one sample sequenced in a study of blood T cell repertoires in COVID-19. Some clones are missing from TCRdb's copy, which holds only in-frame ones; the method was immunoSEQ multiplex PCR. Among fewer than 350,000 clones, approximately 81% were seen once, and the ten largest hold under 3%. Sequencing was carried out using peripheral blood. The receptors were sampled from a woman aged 55-69 years with active or convalescent COVID-19.

The rearrangement uses TRBV6-1 and TRBJ1-5, with no clear D. The CDR3 spans 14 residues. The V end was cut by 1 base, the J end by 8 bases, with 12 bases between. Germline lookup yields CDR1 MNHNS and CDR2 SASEGT. CDR3 DNA: TGTGCCAGCAGTGAAGGGTGGGGAGTTGAGCCCCAGCATTTT. Amino acids: CASSEGWGVEPQHF.

The chain employs TRBV2 and TRBJ2-7; 9 nucleotides match TRBD2. This CDR3 comprises 15 residues. J gave up 5 bases and V 7 bases, and 12 bases lay outside the gene matches. Looked up from germline, CDR1 is SNHLY and CDR2 is FYNNEI. The CDR3 loop is CASNLGRGGFNEQYF. The DNA for the CDR3 is TGTGCCAGCAACCTCGGGCGGGGGGGTTTTAACGAGCAGTACTTC.

This chain links TRBV25-1 with TRBJ1-1; TRBD1 matches 7 bases. The CDR3 has 13 residues. Per the germline V gene, CDR1 is MGHDK and CDR2 is SYGVNS. J lost 4 bases, V lost 7 bases, and 6 bases had no gene match. CDR3 sequence: CASTRAGGTEAFF. CDR3 in DNA: TGTGCCAGCACTCGGGCAGGGGGCACTGAAGCTTTCTTT.

This chain uses TRBV15 with TRBJ1-1, with a tentative D call TRBD1 (6 bases). Germline V gene lookup returns CDR1 LNHNV and CDR2 YYDKDF (reference sequence). V was pared by 7 bases and J by 1 base, with 10 bases between. The CDR3 is 13 residues long. CDR3 nucleotide sequence: TGTGCCACCAACCCAGGGGCGAACACTGAAGCTTTCTTT. This encodes CATNPGANTEAFF.

The chain carries TRBV2 and TRBJ1-5, with D uncertain. The germline CDR1 and CDR2 sequences are SNHLY and FYNNEI. This CDR3 has 14 amino acids. V lost 2 bases and J 1 base, leaving 6 bases between the germline ends. CDR3 amino acids: CASSEFLSNQPQHF. CDR3 bases: TGTGCCAGCAGTGAATTTCTAAGCAATCAGCCCCAGCATTTT.

This rearrangement joins TRBV30 to TRBJ1-6; D remains unclear. Deletions cut 0 bases from V and 7 bases from J, with 4 bases between. This CDR3 comprises 12 residues. Germline values: CDR1 GTSNPN, CDR2 SVGIG (reference sequence). The CDR3 protein is CAWSVLNSPLHF. In nucleotides, the CDR3 is TGTGCCTGGAGTGTTTTAAATTCACCCCTCCACTTT.

The gene calls are TRBV19 and TRBJ1-5; 7 bases map to TRBD1. The germline V gene encodes CDR1 LNHDA and CDR2 SQIVND (reference sequence). V gave up 5 bases and J gave up 0 bases; unmatched junction bases: 13. The CDR3 loop spans 18 amino acids. This CDR3 is CASSPAPTTGNSNQPQHF. CDR3 sequence (DNA): TGTGCCAGTAGTCCCGCCCCTACGACAGGGAATAGCAATCAGCCCCAGCATTTT.

J is TRBJ1-5 and V is TRBV4-2; TRBD1 agrees at 8 bases. This CDR3 is built from 16 residues. V trimming: 0 bases; J trimming: 4 bases; junction bases outside the gene matches: 5. Per the germline V gene, CDR1 is LGHNA and CDR2 is YNFKEQ. CDR3 bases: TGTGCCAGCAGCCAAGATAATAACAGGGGGAATCAGCCCCAGCATTTT. Translating it yields CASSQDNNRGNQPQHF.

The chain combines TRBV6-2 or TRBV6-3 with TRBJ2-7, with TRBD2 matching 12 bases. The ends lost 0 bases at V and 0 bases at J; junction bases unmatched: 9. CDR1 and CDR2 (germline): MNHEY, SVGEGT. The CDR3 has 19 residues. CDR3 sequence reads: CASSYSRRLAGATSYEQYF. In nucleotides, the CDR3 is TGTGCCAGCAGTTACTCGAGGAGACTAGCGGGGGCGACCTCCTACGAGCAGTACTTC.

The J gene is TRBJ1-2, the V gene TRBV29-1; D remains unclear. V gave up 7 bases and J gave up 5 bases, with 11 bases separating them. CDR3 length: 11 residues. The germline V gene encodes CDR1 SQVTM and CDR2 ANQGSEA. As DNA, the CDR3 is TGCAGCGCCTACGCAGGATATGGCTACACCTTC. Protein: CSAYAGYGYTF.

The chain has TRBV12-3 or TRBV12-4 and TRBJ1-5; D unresolved. Trimming took 3 bases from V and 7 from J, leaving 10 bases between them. This CDR3 comprises 13 residues. CDR3 residues: CASSLREKQPQHF. The CDR3 DNA is TGTGCCAGCAGTTTGAGGGAGAAGCAGCCCCAGCATTTT.

The genes are TRBV7-9 and TRBJ2-7; D is possibly TRBD1 (6 bases). This CDR3 comprises 14 residues. V gave up 5 bases and J gave up 6 bases, with 17 bases separating them. CDR1 is SEHNR, CDR2 FQNEAQ, per germline (reference sequence). CDR3 sequence: CASSPTGMDREQYF. For the CDR3, the DNA is TGTGCCAGCAGCCCCACAGGGATGGATCGCGAGCAGTACTTC. Full variable domain (missing parts from reference TRBV7-9 and TRBJ2-7): DTGVSQNPRHKITKRGQNVTFRCDPISEHNRLYWYRQTLGQGPEFLTYFQNEAQLEKSRLLSDRFSAERPKGSFSTLEIQRTEQGDSAMYLCASSPTGMDREQYFGPGTRLTVT.

The gene calls are TRBV20-1 and TRBJ1-5, with a possible D match to TRBD1 (6 bases). V was trimmed by 3 bases and J by 7 bases, leaving 16 bases between them. Germline CDR1 reads DFQATT; CDR2 reads SNEGSKA (reference sequence). The CDR3 runs 14 residues. The CDR3 nucleotides are TGCAGTGCTAGTCCGGGACATCGGGCACAGCCCCAGCATTTT. It yields the protein CSASPGHRAQPQHF.

This chain joins TRBV28 and TRBJ2-5; D might be TRBD2 (6 bases). Deletions cut 3 bases from V and 5 bases from J, with 10 bases between. The CDR3 runs to 13 residues. Germline loops: CDR1 MDHEN, CDR2 SYDVKM. The CDR3 sequence is CASSLGGRETQYF. The CDR3 DNA reads as TGTGCCAGCAGTTTGGGGGGTAGGGAGACCCAGTACTTC.

This rearrangement joins TRBV6-2 or TRBV6-3 to TRBJ2-1; TRBD2 agrees at 10 bases. V lost 2 bases, J lost 7 bases, and 14 bases stayed unmatched. In germline, CDR1 is MNHEY, CDR2 SVGEGT. CDR3 length: 18 residues. The DNA for the CDR3 is TGTGCCAGCAGTTACGTGTGGGCTAGCGGGGGAGAGGGGAATGAGCAGTTCTTC. The encoded protein is CASSYVWASGGEGNEQFF.

This clone was picked up one time. The rearrangement joins TRBV19 to TRBJ2-5; 8 nucleotides match TRBD1. The CDR3 sequence is 13 residues long. Germline V CDR1 and CDR2: LNHDA, SQIVND (reference sequence). The V gene end was trimmed by 5 bases and the J gene end by 9 bases; junction bases not matched to a gene: 8. CDR3 in amino acids: CASSVDRDGAQYF. The CDR3 coding sequence is TGTGCCAGTAGTGTGGACAGGGACGGGGCCCAGTACTTC.

The V call is TRBV5-1, the J call TRBJ2-3, with D perhaps matching TRBD1 (6 bases). Between the trimmed V and J ends, which lost 1 base and 0 bases, there was a span of 9 bases. The CDR3 loop spans 15 amino acids. Germline-derived CDR1 and CDR2 are SGHRS and YFSETQ. CDR3 loop: CASSLSQGSTDTQYF. Here the CDR3 DNA reads TGCGCCAGCAGCTTGTCGCAGGGGAGCACAGATACGCAGTATTTT.

This clone was detected a few times. The genes are TRBV11-2 and TRBJ2-7, with 10 nucleotides matching TRBD2. With 5 bases clipped from V and 0 bases from J, the junction kept 7 bases outside the gene matches. The length of the CDR3 is 16 residues. From germline, CDR1 is SGHAT and CDR2 FQNNGV. CDR3 nucleotide sequence: TGTGCCAGCAGCCTAAAACTAGCGGGGATCTCCTACGAGCAGTACTTC. Translation gives CASSLKLAGISYEQYF.